The 19 T cell receptor beta chains in this list originate from one sample, sequenced in a study of blood T cell repertoires in COVID-19. TCRdb's table, derived via immunoSEQ multiplex PCR, lists solely in-frame clones and lacks some. Among fewer than 650,000 clones, less than 90% were seen once, and the ten largest hold less than 9%. The material sequenced was peripheral blood. The receptor set was obtained from a woman aged 45-65 years with COVID-19, enrolled during active disease.

With regard to this clone: At the DNA level, this CDR3 is encoded by other sequences in the same sample as well. The chain combines TRBV5-1 with TRBJ1-1; 8 bases line up with TRBD1. Trimming at V came to 4 bases and at J to 5 bases, leaving 7 bases not matched to a gene. CDR3 size: 14 residues. Germline V gene sequence: CDR1 SGHRS, CDR2 YFSETQ. The CDR3 reads CASSPGTGGTEAFF. CDR3 sequence (DNA): TGCGCCAGCAGCCCAGGGACAGGCGGGACTGAAGCTTTCTTT.

The rearrangement uses TRBV12-3 or TRBV12-4 and TRBJ2-1, with TRBD1 matching 7 bases. The ends lost 5 bases at V and 8 bases at J; junction bases unmatched: 6. The length of the CDR3 is 13 residues. In DNA, the CDR3 is TGTGCCAGCAGTCCCGACAGGGACCATGAGCAGTTCTTC. Its translation: CASSPDRDHEQFF.

This chain connects TRBV7-9 to TRBJ2-4; 8 nucleotides match TRBD1. This CDR3 has 13 residues. Germline values: CDR1 SEHNR, CDR2 FQNEAQ (reference sequence). Unmatched junction bases numbered 5, after V lost 5 bases and J lost 8 bases. The CDR3 coding sequence is TGTGCCAGCAGCGACGACAGGGGAGACATTCAGTACTTC. Translated, it gives CASSDDRGDIQYF.

The chain joins TRBV6-5 to TRBJ2-6; perhaps TRBD2 as D (6 bases). The CDR3 is 16 residues long. Looked up from germline, CDR1 is MNHEY and CDR2 is SVGAGI. The V gene lost 0 bases and the J gene lost 3 bases, with 9 bases spanning the gap. The CDR3 region is CASSYSEGGGANVLTF. The DNA for the CDR3 is TGTGCCAGCAGTTACTCGGAGGGCGGTGGGGCCAACGTCCTGACTTTC.

CDR3 DNA sequence: TGTGCCAGTAGTACGGGACAGGGGGCAGTAGATACGCAGTATTTT. Protein product: CASSTGQGAVDTQYF. This chain joins TRBV19 and TRBJ2-3; TRBD1 matches 12 bases. Germline-derived CDR1 and CDR2 are LNHDA and SQIVND (reference sequence). CDR3 length: 15 amino acids. The V and J ends lost 4 bases and 5 bases, in that order; junction bases with no gene match: 4.

The chain recombines TRBV6-5 with TRBJ1-6; D ambiguous. The CDR3 runs 13 residues. The ends were cut back, 8 bases at V and 9 bases at J, with 14 bases in the middle. CDR1 is MNHEY, CDR2 SVGAGI, per germline. The CDR3 here is CASSLEFPSPLHF. CDR3 coding DNA: TGTGCCAGCTCTTTGGAGTTCCCTTCACCCCTCCACTTT.

The chain recombines TRBV27 with TRBJ1-2; D unclear. The CDR3 covers 12 residues. Trimming removed 5 bases at V and 5 bases at J, with 9 bases between. Germline assignment: CDR1 MNHEY and CDR2 SMNVEV (reference sequence). The CDR3 coding sequence is TGTGCCAGCAGTCCCTCGGGGTATGGCTACACCTTC. This sequence encodes CASSPSGYGYTF.

The CDR3 protein is CASNGQPNEKLFF. CDR3 nucleotides: TGTGCCAGCAACGGACAGCCTAATGAAAAACTGTTTTTT. The V and J genes are TRBV28 and TRBJ1-4, with D maybe TRBD1 (6 bases). This CDR3 is 13 amino acids long. V was cut by 7 bases and J by 3 bases, with 9 bases left in between. Germline loops: CDR1 MDHEN, CDR2 SYDVKM.

The chain combines TRBV12-5 with TRBJ1-1; D is perhaps TRBD1 (5 bases). Between the trimmed V and J ends, which lost 4 bases and 4 bases, there was a span of 16 bases. CDR1 LGHNT and CDR2 FRNRAP come from the germline V gene. The CDR3 consists of 15 residues. The CDR3 reads CASGSTPGLTTEAFF. The CDR3 bases are TGTGCTAGTGGTTCCACCCCGGGACTTACCACTGAAGCTTTCTTT.

The rearrangement uses TRBV12-3 or TRBV12-4 and TRBJ2-7; D possibly corresponds to TRBD1 (6 bases). The ends were cut back, 5 bases at V and 7 bases at J, with 12 bases in the middle. This CDR3 spans 12 amino acids. CDR3 loop: CASSQTGKEQYF. The CDR3 coding sequence is TGTGCCAGCAGTCAGACAGGAAAAGAGCAGTACTTC.

The chain is built from TRBV6-5 and TRBJ1-1; a possible D gene is TRBD1 (5 bases). This CDR3 has 13 residues. Germline CDR1 is MNHEY and CDR2 is SVGAGI. V was clipped by 6 bases and J by 5 bases, with 13 bases between them. CDR3: CASSGGSRTEAFF. The CDR3 DNA sequence: TGTGCCAGCAGCGGGGGGTCTAGGACTGAAGCTTTCTTT.

This rearrangement joins TRBV28 to TRBJ2-5; the match to TRBD2 covers 7 bases. Germline V gives CDR1 MDHEN, CDR2 SYDVKM. This CDR3 has 15 residues. V lost 8 bases to trimming and J lost 2 bases; unmatched junction nucleotides: 11. Here the CDR3 DNA reads TGTGCCAGCCGGCCCTTCCTGGGGGGGCAAGAGACCCAGTACTTC. Protein: CASRPFLGGQETQYF.

The chain uses TRBV2 and TRBJ2-3, with 7 bases matching TRBD1. Per the germline V gene, CDR1 is SNHLY and CDR2 is FYNNEI. This CDR3 contains 16 residues. Losses at the gene ends were 6 bases for V and 4 bases for J; bases not matched to a gene: 13. In nucleotides, the CDR3 is TGTGCCAGCAGCGGTAACAGGGGATTCGGTGCAGATACGCAGTATTTT. Protein: CASSGNRGFGADTQYF.

This clone appeared once. The rearrangement joins TRBV18 to TRBJ1-2; the D is unclear. The germline V and J ends were trimmed by 4 bases and 4 bases, with 7 bases remaining between them. Per the germline V gene, CDR1 is KGHSH and CDR2 is LQKENI. The CDR3 consists of 12 residues. CDR3 in DNA: TGTGCCAGCTCACTTCCCTTCTATGGCTACACCTTC. This gives the protein CASSLPFYGYTF.

The chain has TRBV10-3 and TRBJ2-7; 11 nucleotides line up with TRBD2. Germline V gene sequence: CDR1 ENHRY, CDR2 SYGVKD. This CDR3 is 15 amino acids long. J was trimmed by 5 bases and V by 2 bases; bases with no gene match: 5. The CDR3 region has the DNA TGTGCCATCAGTGAGCCCGGGACTAGCGGTGACGAGCAGTACTTC. This encodes CAISEPGTSGDEQYF.

The chain is built from TRBV6-1 and TRBJ1-1; 8 positions agree with TRBD1. Germline values: CDR1 MNHNS, CDR2 SASEGT. V shed 4 bases and J 2 bases; nucleotides not matched to a gene: 9. The CDR3 covers 16 residues. The CDR3 here is CASSGRQGQRNTEAFF. The CDR3 bases are TGTGCCAGCAGTGGTCGACAGGGGCAACGTAACACTGAAGCTTTCTTT.

The chain combines TRBV4-2 with TRBJ2-3; perhaps TRBD2 as D (7 bases). The V gene's germline CDR1 is LGHNA and CDR2 YNFKEQ. V lost 1 base and J lost 2, with 22 bases in between. There are 19 residues in the CDR3. The CDR3 loop is CASSQGGVGTGGPTDTQYF. CDR3 DNA sequence: TGTGCCAGCAGCCAAGGAGGGGTCGGGACGGGGGGCCCCACAGATACGCAGTATTTT.

Here the CDR3 DNA reads TGTGCCAGCTCACCCCCCGGGGGAGTCTCACCCCTCCACTTT. Translating it yields CASSPPGGVSPLHF. The gene calls are TRBV18 and TRBJ1-6, with a tentative D call TRBD1 (5 bases). Trimming cost V 3 bases and J 10 bases, with 13 bases left between them. The CDR3 sequence is 14 residues long. Germline V gene sequence: CDR1 KGHSH, CDR2 LQKENI.

The V and J genes are TRBV25-1 and TRBJ1-1; D is unresolved. The germline CDR1 and CDR2 sequences are MGHDK and SYGVNS. Trimming stripped 3 bases from V and 8 bases from J, with 16 bases between. This CDR3 comprises 14 residues. The CDR3 nucleotides are TGTGCCAGCAGTGATCCCCGGGTCCTCGGGGAAGCTTTCTTT. Its protein product is CASSDPRVLGEAFF.